This T cell receptor (beta chain) comes out of a study of T-cell memory formation after mild COVID-19. TCRdb fed the 5' RACE reads into MiXCR, producing one record per CDR3 protein. The sample yields around 310,000 distinct CDR3 sequences, approximately 15% seen once. Germline-derived CDR1 and CDR2 are SGHDN and FVKESK. Deletions cut 0 bases from V and 6 bases from J, with 9 bases between. The CDR3 totals 13 residues. Comment on this clonotype: The antigen is unknown.

Study results and caveats: A subset of responding clones appeared in pre-infection memory, suggesting cross-reactive memory joined. Clones that contracted from day 15 to 85 had balanced CD4/CD8; later expanders were CD4+ biased.

The specimen sequenced was PBMCs or a T cell subset sorted from them (not recorded which). This receptor was identified in a man aged 18 to 29 who had mild COVID-19 (a few samples of this study predate the infection). Cell type and time point are not known. The gene calls are TRBV14 and TRBJ2-7, with D perhaps matching TRBD1 (5 bases). CDR3 bases: TGTGCCAGCAGCCAAGACAGGGTCTCCGAGCAGTACGTC. As protein: CASSQDRVSEQYV.